These 26 T cell receptor beta chains came from one sample sequenced in a study of T cells after yellow fever vaccination. TCRdb independently ran MiXCR on the 5' RACE reads; one entry per CDR3 protein. The sample gives around 310,000 distinct CDR3 sequences, 3% to 4.5% of which show up once; around 24% is in the top ten. Sample: PBMCs, taken 5 days after the yellow fever booster vaccination. All receptors derive from a young man who received the YFV17D yellow fever vaccine.

In its sample, this clonotype was seen many times. The J gene is TRBJ2-3, the V gene TRBV10-3, with 9 bases fitting TRBD2. The CDR3 length is 15 residues. CDR1 and CDR2 from the germline V gene are ENHRY and SYGVKD. V lost 2 bases to trimming and J lost 6 bases; unmatched junction nucleotides: 6. CDR3 in amino acids: CAISEEAGGRDTQYF. In DNA form, the CDR3 reads TGTGCCATCAGTGAGGAGGCGGGGGGGCGTGATACGCAGTATTTT.

The gene calls are TRBV28 and TRBJ2-5, with TRBD2 identical over 12 bases. CDR3 size: 17 residues. V lost 3 bases to trimming and J lost 5 bases; unmatched junction nucleotides: 10. Per germline, CDR1 MDHEN and CDR2 SYDVKM. This CDR3 reads CASSFALAGGLAETQYF. Written as DNA, the CDR3 is TGTGCCAGCAGTTTTGCCCTAGCGGGGGGGTTGGCGGAGACCCAGTACTTC.

In this sample, this clonotype turned up many times. The chain carries TRBV4-3 and TRBJ2-7; TRBD1 might be the D (6 bases). The CDR3 sequence is 12 residues long. Trimming cost V 8 bases and J 6 bases, with 14 bases left between them. CDR1 and CDR2 (germline): LGHNA, YSLEER. The DNA of the CDR3 is TGCGCCAGCCCCCGCCTAGGGGGCGAGCAGTACGTC. It is translated as CASPRLGGEQYV.

V is TRBV5-1 and J is TRBJ1-1; D is perhaps TRBD1 (6 bases). The V gene lost 4 bases and the J gene lost 1 base, with 11 bases spanning the gap. CDR3 length equals 14 residues. CDR1 and CDR2 from the germline V gene are SGHRS and YFSETQ. The CDR3 nucleotides are TGCGCCAGCAGCACGGGGGGCCGGAACACTGAAGCTTTCTTT. It encodes CASSTGGRNTEAFF.

A note on this clonotype: A read error may explain this, as a much larger clone is one base away. The rearrangement joins TRBV2 to TRBJ2-4; D gene unclear. Per the germline V gene, CDR1 is SNHLY and CDR2 is FYNNEI. This CDR3 is 13 amino acids long. CDR3 amino acids: CASSGDVGNILYF. CDR3 nucleotide sequence: TGTGCCAGCAGTGGGGATGTGGGGAACATTCTGTACTTC.

This clonotype showed up many times. The chain couples TRBV6-5 to TRBJ2-7; the match to TRBD2 covers 11 bases. Trimming took 2 bases from V and 6 from J; bases not matched to a gene: 3. CDR1 and CDR2 from the germline V gene are MNHEY and SVGAGI. The CDR3 is 14 amino acids. CDR3 amino acids: CASSYLLAGGEQYF. The CDR3 DNA is TGTGCCAGCAGTTACCTTCTAGCGGGGGGCGAGCAGTACTTC.

This clonotype was recorded at least ten times. The chain is built from TRBV29-1 and TRBJ1-1; perhaps TRBD1 as D (5 bases). Trimming stripped 7 bases from V and 10 bases from J, with 19 bases between. Germline CDR1 and CDR2: SQVTM and ANQGSEA. CDR3 length: 12 amino acids. Written as DNA, the CDR3 is TGCAGCGCTGTACCCCGGGACCTAGGAGCTTTCTTT. This gives the protein CSAVPRDLGAFF.

This clonotype occurred many times. The chain combines TRBV6-1 with TRBJ2-2; 7 bases fit TRBD1. The V segment lost 6 bases and the J segment 5 bases; nucleotides outside the gene matches: 6. The CDR3 covers 14 residues. Germline assignment: CDR1 MNHNS and CDR2 SASEGT. The CDR3 DNA is TGTGCCAGCAGGGCAGGGGGTGGAACCGGGGAGCTGTTTTTT. Translating it yields CASRAGGGTGELFF.

This clonotype was seen more than once but under ten times. The V gene is TRBV28, the J gene TRBJ2-7; maybe TRBD1 (5 bases). The V end was cut by 3 bases, the J end by 3 bases, with 12 bases between. Germline V gene lookup returns CDR1 MDHEN and CDR2 SYDVKM. The CDR3 has 14 amino acids. This chain's CDR3 is CASSFRGISYEQYV. The CDR3 coding sequence is TGTGCCAGCAGTTTTAGGGGTATCAGCTACGAGCAGTACGTC.

This clonotype appeared many times. V and J are TRBV7-2 and TRBJ2-5, with TRBD1 as a possible D gene (6 bases). The CDR3 has 15 amino acids. The V gene's germline CDR1 is SGHTA and CDR2 FQGNSA. V was shortened by 1 base and J by 5 bases, with 14 bases between the two germline ends. The CDR3 nucleotides are TGTGCCAGCAGCTTAGTGGTAGGGGGAAGTGAGACCCAGTACTTC. Translated, it gives CASSLVVGGSETQYF.

This rearrangement joins TRBV19 to TRBJ2-5; tentative D call: TRBD2 (6 bases). Germline assignment: CDR1 LNHDA and CDR2 SQIVND (reference sequence). CDR3 length: 15 amino acids. V dropped 4 bases and J dropped 1 base, with 13 bases sitting between them. The CDR3 bases are TGTGCCAGTAGTACGGAGGGACGTTTCCAAGAGACCCAGTACTTC. Its protein product is CASSTEGRFQETQYF.

V gene TRBV20-1 combines with J gene TRBJ1-1; 10 bases agree with TRBD1. Trimming at V came to 5 bases and at J to 4 bases, leaving 7 bases not matched to a gene. CDR1 and CDR2 (germline): DFQATT, SNEGSKA (reference sequence). The CDR3 has 14 residues. The CDR3 bases are TGCAGTGCTGCCCGACAGGGGGCAGGCACTGAAGCTTTCTTT. It encodes CSAARQGAGTEAFF.

This clonotype was counted only a few times. This sequence joins TRBV19 and TRBJ1-6; 8 bases are a match to TRBD1. CDR3 size: 14 residues. The V gene end was trimmed by 6 bases and the J gene end by 9 bases; junction bases not matched to a gene: 7. CDR1 LNHDA and CDR2 SQIVND come from the germline V gene (reference sequence). The CDR3 bases are TGTGCCAGTAGCGACAGGGGAATCGTTTCACCCCTCCACTTT. Its protein product is CASSDRGIVSPLHF.

Many counts were recorded for this clonotype. The V and J genes are TRBV12-3 or TRBV12-4 and TRBJ1-6; D is perhaps TRBD1 (5 bases). V was trimmed by 3 bases and J by 10 bases, leaving 16 bases between them. The CDR3 runs to 15 residues. CDR3 amino acids: CASSFRGLLGSPLHF. The DNA for the CDR3 is TGTGCCAGCAGTTTTAGGGGTTTGCTCGGATCACCCCTCCACTTT.

This clonotype turned up a few times. V is TRBV6-5 and J is TRBJ2-7; weak D call: TRBD1 (5 bases). CDR3 size: 15 residues. V lost 7 bases to trimming and J lost 0 bases, with 16 bases between them. The germline V gene encodes CDR1 MNHEY and CDR2 SVGAGI. The CDR3 DNA reads as TGTGCCAGCACCCTGACAGCTTCAAACTCCTACGAGCAGTACTTC. Its protein product is CASTLTASNSYEQYF.

The V call is TRBV27, the J call TRBJ2-2; D is undetermined. The V gene's germline CDR1 is MNHEY and CDR2 SMNVEV (reference sequence). This CDR3 comprises 13 residues. V was trimmed by 0 bases and J by 5 bases, leaving 4 bases between them. CDR3 in DNA: TGTGCCAGCAGTTTATCGAGAACCGGGGAGCTGTTTTTT. It specifies CASSLSRTGELFF.

Only a few counts were recorded for this clonotype. This sequence joins TRBV6-6 and TRBJ2-1, with 9 positions matching TRBD2. Germline V lookup: CDR1 MNHNY, CDR2 SVGAGI (reference sequence). With 8 bases clipped from V and 2 bases from J, the junction kept 4 bases outside the gene matches. CDR3 length: 14 residues. For the CDR3, the DNA is TGTGCCAGCGGCGGGGGGGCCACCTACAATGAGCAGTTCTTC. Translated, it gives CASGGGATYNEQFF.

The V call is TRBV2, the J call TRBJ2-3, with D perhaps given as TRBD1 or TRBD2 (5 bases each). Trimming pared 11 bases from V and 2 bases from J, leaving 17 bases between. The CDR3 spans 14 residues. Germline CDR1 reads SNHLY; CDR2 reads FYNNEI. CDR3 protein: CAGDRGTDTDTQYF. For the CDR3, the DNA is TGTGCCGGTGACCGGGGCACCGACACAGATACGCAGTATTTT.

In this sample, this clonotype turned up a few times. J is TRBJ2-2 and V is TRBV5-4, with D perhaps assigned TRBD1 or TRBD2 (7 bases each). Germline loops: CDR1 SGHNT, CDR2 YYREEE (reference sequence). The ends were cut back, 4 bases at V and 2 bases at J, with 18 bases in the middle. The CDR3 is 17 amino acids. The chain's CDR3 is CASSKEQGRENTGELFF. The CDR3 coding sequence is TGTGCCAGCAGCAAAGAACAGGGGAGGGAAAACACCGGGGAGCTGTTTTTT. The entire variable domain, with the rest obtained from reference TRBV5-4 and TRBJ2-2, is as follows: ETGVTQSPTHLIKTRGQQVTLRCSSQSGHNTVSWYQQALGQGPQFIFQYYREEENGRGNFPPRFSGLQFPNYSSELNVNALELDDSALYLCASSKEQGRENTGELFFGEGSRLTVL.

This clonotype occurred a few times. The chain couples TRBV11-2 to TRBJ1-2; D might be TRBD1 (6 bases). Germline V gives CDR1 SGHAT, CDR2 FQNNGV. V lost 5 bases and J 6 bases, leaving 16 bases between the germline ends. The CDR3 is 14 residues long. The CDR3 coding sequence is TGTGCCAGCAGCCACGACGATACAGGGCATGGCTACACCTTC. Translated: CASSHDDTGHGYTF.

This clonotype has only a few counts. The chain combines TRBV10-3 with TRBJ1-2; possibly TRBD1 for D (5 bases). CDR1 and CDR2 (germline): ENHRY, SYGVKD. Trimming stripped 3 bases from V and 6 bases from J, with 14 bases between. The CDR3 is made up of 14 amino acids. The CDR3 spells CAISDLAGENGYTF. In DNA, the CDR3 is TGTGCCATCAGTGACCTGGCGGGGGAGAATGGCTACACCTTC.

This clonotype was seen a few times. Written as DNA, the CDR3 is TGCGCCAGCAGCCGGACAGCGGGGAACAATGAGCAGTTCTTC. It yields the protein CASSRTAGNNEQFF. The V gene is TRBV4-1, the J gene TRBJ2-1, with D possibly TRBD2 on 7 matching bases. The CDR3 contains 14 residues. The germline V gene encodes CDR1 MGHRA and CDR2 YSYEKL. V lost 4 bases, J lost 5 bases, and 12 bases lay in between.

This clonotype occurred a few times. The gene calls are TRBV11-2 and TRBJ2-1; the match to TRBD1 covers 11 bases. There are 16 residues in the CDR3. Germline CDR1 and CDR2: SGHAT and FQNNGV. The J segment lost 10 bases and the V segment lost 5 bases, leaving 13 bases of the junction unmatched. The DNA for the CDR3 is TGTGCCAGCAGCAGAGGACAGGGGGCCGCCTCGGGGGAGCAGTTCTTC. Its protein product is CASSRGQGAASGEQFF.

This clonotype was recorded at least ten times. The rearrangement joins TRBV4-1 to TRBJ2-5, with 9 bases identical to TRBD1. The CDR3 totals 15 residues. V was clipped by 3 bases and J by 3 bases; unmatched bases: 5. Germline V gives CDR1 MGHRA, CDR2 YSYEKL. The DNA of the CDR3 is TGCGCCAGCAGCCACGCGGGACAGGGTGAAGAGACCCAGTACTTC. It translates to CASSHAGQGEETQYF.

There are a few counts of this clonotype. The rearrangement uses TRBV9 and TRBJ2-7; TRBD1 might be the D (5 bases). V lost 7 bases to trimming and J lost 2 bases, with 16 bases between them. This CDR3 is built from 14 residues. Germline values: CDR1 SGDLS, CDR2 YYNGEE. The CDR3 region is CASGAMGPPYEQYF. CDR3 in DNA: TGTGCCAGCGGGGCCATGGGGCCACCCTACGAGCAGTACTTC. Full variable domain (missing parts from reference TRBV9 and TRBJ2-7): DSGVTQTPKHLITATGQRVTLRCSPRSGDLSVYWYQQSLDQGLQFLIQYYNGEERAKGNILERFSAQQFPDLHSELNLSSLELGDSALYFCASGAMGPPYEQYFGPGTRLTVT.

A few counts support this clonotype. This rearrangement joins TRBV5-5 to TRBJ2-2, with D perhaps matching TRBD1 (6 bases). The V gene's germline CDR1 is SGHKS and CDR2 YYEKEE (reference sequence). The CDR3 consists of 14 residues. Trimming cost V 2 bases and J 4 bases, with 9 bases left between them. CDR3 DNA: TGTGCCAGCAGCTTAGGGGGATTCACCGGGGAGCTGTTTTTT. Encoded protein: CASSLGGFTGELFF.